The rows below give T cell receptor beta chains drawn from one sample of a study of blood T cell repertoires in COVID-19. Assay: immunoSEQ multiplex PCR; the TCRdb copy retains only in-frame clones and omits some. The table has roughly 100,000 clones, 81% seen once; the top ten hold more than 8%. The material sequenced was peripheral blood. The receptors were sampled from a woman aged 70-85 years with acute or convalescent COVID-19. CDR3s include the opening cysteine and the closing phenylalanine or tryptophan. D genes are given only for firm matches. Rows give clone size only sometimes, using once, few, many, or a class for an expanded clone.

d_call,clone_size,cdr3_length,j_call,v_call,cdr3_aa,cdr3_nt
TRBD2,NA,13,TRBJ2-2,TRBV2,CASAGGNTGELFF,TGTGCCAGCGCGGGGGGGAACACCGGGGAGCTGTTTTTT
TRBD1,NA,14,TRBJ1-2,TRBV5-1,CASSPGQGNYGYTF,TGCGCCAGCAGCCCCGGACAGGGGAACTATGGCTACACCTTC
TRBD2,NA,15,TRBJ2-1,TRBV5-6,CASSPSGRITNEQFF,TGTGCCAGCAGCCCTAGCGGGAGGATCACCAATGAGCAGTTCTTC
NA,NA,15,TRBJ2-7,TRBV11-2,CASSFGGGRSYEQYF,TGTGCCAGCAGCTTTGGGGGCGGACGCTCCTACGAGCAGTACTTC
NA,NA,13,TRBJ2-3,TRBV7-2,CASSLVLVDTQYF,TGTGCCAGCAGCTTAGTTCTAGTAGATACGCAGTATTTT
NA,NA,16,TRBJ1-3,TRBV7-9,CASSTRTASSGNTIYF,TGTGCCAGCAGCACAAGGACAGCCAGCTCTGGAAACACCATATATTTT
TRBD2,NA,17,TRBJ2-1,TRBV4-1,CASSGGRVAGADNEQFF,TGCGCCAGCAGCGGGGGGAGGGTAGCGGGAGCAGACAATGAGCAGTTCTTC
NA,NA,16,TRBJ1-2,TRBV4-3,CASSQEISTANYGYTF,TGCGCCAGCAGCCAAGAAATATCGACTGCGAACTATGGCTACACCTTC
NA,NA,13,TRBJ2-7,TRBV27,CASSLFGTYEQYF,TGTGCCAGCAGTTTATTCGGTACCTACGAGCAGTACTTC
NA,NA,14,TRBJ1-1,TRBV23-1,CASSQGGGRTEAFF,TGCGCCAGCAGTCAAGGGGGGGGACGCACTGAAGCTTTCTTT
NA,NA,14,TRBJ2-7,TRBV5-4,CASSLTGRSYEQYF,TGTGCCAGCAGCTTGACAGGGCGCTCCTACGAGCAGTACTTC
NA,NA,15,TRBJ2-6,TRBV10-3,CAIRDSGSGANVLTF,TGTGCCATCAGAGATTCGGGGTCTGGGGCCAACGTCCTGACTTTC
NA,NA,14,TRBJ1-1,TRBV19,CASSYREQNTEAFF,TGTGCCAGTAGTTACAGGGAACAGAACACTGAAGCTTTCTTT
TRBD1,NA,15,TRBJ1-2,TRBV19,CASSEPDRGNYGYTF,TGTGCCAGTAGTGAGCCGGACAGGGGTAACTATGGCTACACCTTC
TRBD2,NA,14,TRBJ2-2,TRBV28,CASVAGGKTGELFF,TGTGCCAGCGTAGCGGGAGGCAAAACCGGGGAGCTGTTTTTT
TRBD1,NA,16,TRBJ2-7,TRBV5-1,CASSLAGGQASYEQYF,TGCGCCAGCAGCTTGGCCGGGGGACAGGCCTCCTACGAGCAGTACTTC
TRBD2,once,16,TRBJ2-3,TRBV9,CASSVIAGGSTDTQYF,TGTGCCAGCAGCGTGATAGCGGGGGGTAGCACAGATACGCAGTATTTT